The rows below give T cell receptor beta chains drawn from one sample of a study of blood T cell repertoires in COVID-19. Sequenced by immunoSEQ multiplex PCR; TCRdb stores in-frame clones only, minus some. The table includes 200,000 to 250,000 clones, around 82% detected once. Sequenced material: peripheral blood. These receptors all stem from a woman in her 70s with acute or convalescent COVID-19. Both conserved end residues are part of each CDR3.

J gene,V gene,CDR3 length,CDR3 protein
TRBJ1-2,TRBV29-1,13,CSVGPSGVYGYTF
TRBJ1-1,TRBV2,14,CASTPWTGNTEAFF
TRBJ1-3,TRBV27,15,CASSLIGQTGNTIYF
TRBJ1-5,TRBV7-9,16,CASSLVQGWGHGPQHF
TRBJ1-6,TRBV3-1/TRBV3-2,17,CASSQVLTRGSNSPLHF
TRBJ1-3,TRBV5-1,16,CASSFGKGLGGNTIYF
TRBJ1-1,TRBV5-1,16,CASSTATDRTNTEAFF
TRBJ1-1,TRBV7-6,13,CASSLAGSEEAFF
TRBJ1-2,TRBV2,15,CASSGQGLTNYGYTF
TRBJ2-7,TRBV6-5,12,CASNQVRYEQYF
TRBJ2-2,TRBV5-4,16,CASSLNPGLDPGELFF
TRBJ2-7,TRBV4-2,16,CASSQDGTGFIYEQYF
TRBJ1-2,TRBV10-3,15,CAISESMDREYGYTF
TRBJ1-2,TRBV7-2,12,CASSSRRDGYTF
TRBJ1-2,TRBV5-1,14,CASSLEVAVYGYTF
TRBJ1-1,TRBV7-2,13,CASSPGGGAEAFF
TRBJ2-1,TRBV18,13,CASSLGQGNEQFF
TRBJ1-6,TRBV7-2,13,CATSTKREAPLHF
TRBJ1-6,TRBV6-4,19,CASRVGQVSSPWPNSPLHF
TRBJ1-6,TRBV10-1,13,CASSFIRDSPLHF
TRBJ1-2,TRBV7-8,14,CASSLFGTGYGYTF
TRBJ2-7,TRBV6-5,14,CASRTGQGSYEQYF
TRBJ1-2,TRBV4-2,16,CASSQGRQASNYGYTF
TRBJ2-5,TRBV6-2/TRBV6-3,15,CASSARDRGAETQYF
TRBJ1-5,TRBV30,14,CAWSVDRGNQPQHF
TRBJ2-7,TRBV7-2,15,CASSLGAGSRYEQYF
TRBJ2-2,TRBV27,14,CASTKQGITGELFF
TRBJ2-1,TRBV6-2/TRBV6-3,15,CASSYERAGANEQFF
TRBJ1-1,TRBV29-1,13,CSGSGQLNTEAFF
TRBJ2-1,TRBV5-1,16,CASSSVIAGGRNEQFF
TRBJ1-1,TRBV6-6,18,CASSRTRLTGIMNTEAFF